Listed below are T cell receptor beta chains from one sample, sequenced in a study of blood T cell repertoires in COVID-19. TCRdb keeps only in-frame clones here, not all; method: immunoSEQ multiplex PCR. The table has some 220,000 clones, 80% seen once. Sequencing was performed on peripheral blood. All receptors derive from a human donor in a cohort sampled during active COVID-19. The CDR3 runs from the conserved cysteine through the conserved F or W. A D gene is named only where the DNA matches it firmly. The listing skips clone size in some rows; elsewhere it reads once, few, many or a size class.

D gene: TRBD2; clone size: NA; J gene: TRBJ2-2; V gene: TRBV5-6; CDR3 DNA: TGTGCCAGCAGCTTGAAGGCTAGCGGGGAAGGCGGGGAGCTGTTTTTT; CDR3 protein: CASSLKASGEGGELFF
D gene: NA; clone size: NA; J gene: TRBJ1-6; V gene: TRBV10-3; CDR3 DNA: TGTGCCATCAAGGCCGACAGTTCCAATTCACCCCTCCACTTT; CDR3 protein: CAIKADSSNSPLHF
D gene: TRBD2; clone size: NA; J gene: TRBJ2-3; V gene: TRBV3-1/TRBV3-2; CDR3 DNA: TGTGCCAGCAGCTGGGTGAGCGGGGGCCGAGATACGCAGTATTTT; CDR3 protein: CASSWVSGGRDTQYF
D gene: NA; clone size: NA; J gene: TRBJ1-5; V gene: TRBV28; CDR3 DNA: TGTGCCAGTTCATTAGGGGAACGGCCCCAGCATTTT; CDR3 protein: CASSLGERPQHF
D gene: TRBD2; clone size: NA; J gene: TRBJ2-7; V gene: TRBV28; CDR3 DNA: TGTGCCAGCAGTTTAGTCTCTAGCGGGGCTAGCTCCTACGAGCAGTACTTC; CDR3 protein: CASSLVSSGASSYEQYF
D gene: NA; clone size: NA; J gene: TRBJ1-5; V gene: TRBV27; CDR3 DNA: TGTGCCAGCAGATTACAGGGTAGCAATCAGCCCCAGCATTTT; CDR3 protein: CASRLQGSNQPQHF
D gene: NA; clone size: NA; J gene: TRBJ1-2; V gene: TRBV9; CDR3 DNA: TGTGCCAGCAGCGTTGAGGCGCTATCGTATGGCTACACCTTC; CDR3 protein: CASSVEALSYGYTF
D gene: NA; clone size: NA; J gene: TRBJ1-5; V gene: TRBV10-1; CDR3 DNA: TGCGCCAGCAGTGAGTTCATTCACGGGACAACCCCAGGAAATCAGCCCCAGCATTTT; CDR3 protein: CASSEFIHGTTPGNQPQHF
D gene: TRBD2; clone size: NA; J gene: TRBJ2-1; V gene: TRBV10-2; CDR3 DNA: TGCGCCACCCGGTGGGGTCCTAGCGGGAGGGACCTTTTAGAGAATGAGCAGTTCTTC; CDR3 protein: CATRWGPSGRDLLENEQFF
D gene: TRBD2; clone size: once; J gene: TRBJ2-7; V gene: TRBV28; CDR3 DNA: TGTGCCACCGCTGTGGCGGGAGGGCCCTACGAGCAGTACTTC; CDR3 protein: CATAVAGGPYEQYF
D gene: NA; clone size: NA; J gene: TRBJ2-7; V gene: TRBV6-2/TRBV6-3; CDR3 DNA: TGTGCCAGCAGTTACTCGAGATACGAGCAGTACTTC; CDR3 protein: CASSYSRYEQYF
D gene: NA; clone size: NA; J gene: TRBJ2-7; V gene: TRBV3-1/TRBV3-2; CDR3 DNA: TGTGCCAGCAGCGCCTCCGCTGTCCGAGCCGAGCAGTACTTC; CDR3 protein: CASSASAVRAEQYF
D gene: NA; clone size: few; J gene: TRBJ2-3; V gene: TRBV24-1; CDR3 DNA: TGTGCCACCAGTGACATCGGGAGTGAGGCAGATACGCAGTATTTT; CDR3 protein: CATSDIGSEADTQYF
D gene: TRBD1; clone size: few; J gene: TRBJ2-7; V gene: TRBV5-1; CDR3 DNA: TGCGCCAGCAGCTTGGCCGTGACAGGGGCCTACGAGCAGTACTTC; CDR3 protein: CASSLAVTGAYEQYF
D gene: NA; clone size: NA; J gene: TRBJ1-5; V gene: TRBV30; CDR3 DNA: TGTGCCTGGAGTGTACGGTTCGGGGGTAGCAATCAGCCCCAGCATTTT; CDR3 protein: CAWSVRFGGSNQPQHF
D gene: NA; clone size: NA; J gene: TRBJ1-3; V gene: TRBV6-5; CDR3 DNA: TGTGCCAGCAGTTACACGGGGGGTTTCTCTGGAAACACCATATATTTT; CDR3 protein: CASSYTGGFSGNTIYF
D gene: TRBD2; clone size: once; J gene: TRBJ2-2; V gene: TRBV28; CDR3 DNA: TGTGCCAGCTGCTCCGGGACTAGCTTAGGCGGGGAGCTGTTTTTT; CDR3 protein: CASCSGTSLGGELFF
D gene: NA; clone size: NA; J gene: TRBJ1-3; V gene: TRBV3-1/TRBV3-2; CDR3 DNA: TGTGCCAGCAGCCAAACCAGGGTCTCTGGAAACACCATATATTTT; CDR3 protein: CASSQTRVSGNTIYF